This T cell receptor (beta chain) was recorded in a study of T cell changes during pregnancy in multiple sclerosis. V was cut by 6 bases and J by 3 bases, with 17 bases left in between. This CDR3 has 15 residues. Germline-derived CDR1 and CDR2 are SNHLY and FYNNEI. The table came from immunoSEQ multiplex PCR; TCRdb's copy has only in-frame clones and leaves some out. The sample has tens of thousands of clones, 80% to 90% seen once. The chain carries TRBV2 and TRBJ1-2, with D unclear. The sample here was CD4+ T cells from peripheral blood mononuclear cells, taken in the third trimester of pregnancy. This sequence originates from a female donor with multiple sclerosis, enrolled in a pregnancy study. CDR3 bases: TGTGCCAGCAGCCCTCGATTGCGCCTGGACTATGGCTACACCTTC. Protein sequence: CASSPRLRLDYGYTF.